This T cell receptor beta chain was sequenced in a study of shared clonotypes between healthy human individuals (dated by TCRdb to about 2020). Regarding the complete study: A few men and two women, aged 18 to 49 years, made up the cohort. For each donor, three plates each were used for CD4 naive and CD4 memory, two plates were used for CD8 naive, and one plate was used for CD8 memory. Blood TCR repertoires of five healthy adults were deeply sequenced to estimate repertoire size and the extent of clonotype sharing between individuals. Libraries were prepared and TCR repertoires were sequenced by different laboratories using diverse techniques, in order to increase sequencing depth and limit assay-specific biases. Per donor, leukapheresis produced somewhere between about 0.8 and 9 billion PBMCs.

The germline V gene provides CDR1 SGHRS and CDR2 YFSETQ. Trimming removed 5 bases from V and 6 bases from J; the gene matches leave 6 bases unexplained. Including the terminal cysteine and phenylalanine, the CDR3 comprises 14 residues. Of the read, only the CDR3 DNA is kept; its 42 bases are in frame from base 1. General findings and caveats noted by the study authors: Sampling was limited to blood, and TCR repertoires in tissue likely differ from TCR repertoires in blood. Because the study included only a small number of donors, the genetic and exposure-history diversity represented was limited. Incomplete sequencing was indicated by rarefaction of sorted-subset datasets, despite the large sequencing depth. When several donors were compared, the shared fraction of clonotypes was about 5.4% for naive CD4, more than 3% for naive CD8, 2% to 2.5% for memory CD4, and less than 0.45% for memory CD8. Estimated clonotype richness was generally larger for naive than for memory subsets. Based on pairwise subsampling, the degree of clonotype sharing among donors was expected to be affected by sequencing depth. Compared with non-shared clonotypes, the clonotypes found in all four sorted-subset donors had higher generation probabilities.

With respect to this clone: Its antigen specificity is not known. Base-call qualities are not available, and no considerably larger clone is one nucleotide away.

Using the deep immunoSEQ assay, TCR CDR3 regions were amplified from genomic DNA by multiplex PCR. Extracted genomic DNA from each cell subset was distributed evenly across all wells of several immunoSEQ 96-well plates, and each plate was treated as a replicate. For sorted subsets, each replicate PCR was loaded with 200 ng genomic DNA, equivalent to 30,000 or so T cell genomes. The purified libraries were quantified using a Qubit 3.0 fluorometer, sized with a Bioanalyzer 2100, and then quantified again using the KAPA Library Quantification kit. Every immunoSEQ 96-well plate was sequenced on a separate single-read 150-cycle Illumina NextSeq 550 flow cell. The authors' pipeline ran thus. Because only junctional sequences without quality scores were contained in the immunoSEQ output, filtering matching that applied to full-length reads could not be performed. Sequences were annotated with PyIR, a Python wrapper for IgBLAST v1.9, and V/J genes and CDR3 were assigned using IMGT germline references. Reads were removed for weak V/J assignments (E-value above 1e-6), missing CDR3, stop codons, out-of-frame junctions, or ambiguous translated residues. A V3J clonotype was defined by an identical inferred V gene, J gene, and CDR3 amino acid sequence. The percentage overlap between two repertoires was calculated by dividing the number of shared unique clonotypes by the size of the smaller repertoire. RTK rarefaction, the Chao1 estimator, and Recon v2.1 estimates of unobserved clonotypes were used to assess repertoire richness. Generation probabilities were computed with OLGA for all TCRbeta clonotypes obtained by the gDNA method from a few donors. Held by TCRdb, this immuneACCESS table contains in-frame sequences only and omits some clones. Under half of the omission traces to an unresolved V gene where checked; the cause of the rest is unknown. The DNA was the basis for D and trimming; V, J and clone size are from that table. The table for this sample lists roughly 2.1 million clones; under 95% of them were counted only once. Jointly, the top ten make up 1.5% to 2% of the sample.

CD8 naive samples consisted of CD45RO-negative cells that were positively selected for CCR7, yielding a CD45RA+CCR7+ population without TemRA cells. The donors were healthy, HIV-negative adults with no recently reported acute infections or vaccinations. Every donor was a Caucasian adult residing in Nashville, Tennessee, USA. Blood was collected by leukapheresis, and PBMCs were isolated by Ficoll-Histopaque density gradient centrifugation and then cryopreserved in liquid nitrogen vapor phase. Analytical flow cytometry was used to check the purity and quantity of every magnetically sorted T cell population. Each sorted fraction had its genomic DNA isolated and then quantified by UV absorbance on a Nanodrop 2000c.

Sequencing was performed on naive CD8+ T cells from PBMCs. The sample's cell subset or site, from its label and the paper: CD45RA+CCR7+. Recombination linked TRBV5-1 to TRBJ1-5, with TRBD1 identical over 9 junction bases. This clonotype was obtained from a man aged 18 to 30 in good health. Some clones in this sample may be carry-over from other donors' samples. The CDR3 is CASSWGQGSQPQHF. The nucleotide sequence reads as follows: TGCGCCAGCAGTTGGGGACAGGGTAGTCAGCCCCAGCATTTT.